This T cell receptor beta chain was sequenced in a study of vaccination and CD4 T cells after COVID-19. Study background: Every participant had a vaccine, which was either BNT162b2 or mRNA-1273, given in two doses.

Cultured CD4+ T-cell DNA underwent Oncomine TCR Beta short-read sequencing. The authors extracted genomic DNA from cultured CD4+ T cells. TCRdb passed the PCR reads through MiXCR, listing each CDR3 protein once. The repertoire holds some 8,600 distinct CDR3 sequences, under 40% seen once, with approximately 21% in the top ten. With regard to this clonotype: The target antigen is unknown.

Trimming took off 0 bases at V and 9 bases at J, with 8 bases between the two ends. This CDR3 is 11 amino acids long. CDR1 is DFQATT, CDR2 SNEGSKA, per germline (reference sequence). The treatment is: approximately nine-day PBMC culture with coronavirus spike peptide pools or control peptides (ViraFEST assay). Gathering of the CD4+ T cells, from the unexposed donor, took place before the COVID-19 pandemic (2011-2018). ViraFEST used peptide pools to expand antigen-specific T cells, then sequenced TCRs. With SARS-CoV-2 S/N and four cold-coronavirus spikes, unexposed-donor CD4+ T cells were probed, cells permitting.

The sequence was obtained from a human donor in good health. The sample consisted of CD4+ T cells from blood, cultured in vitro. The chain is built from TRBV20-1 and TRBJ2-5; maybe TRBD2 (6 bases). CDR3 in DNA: TGCAGTGCTAGAGATTCGGGAGCCCAGTACTTC. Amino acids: CSARDSGAQYF.